One sample yielded the 27 T cell receptor beta chains listed below, sequenced in a study. The TRBV12-4/TRBJ1-2 clonotypes were amplified using barcode primers with ligated adaptors. TCRdb recomputed calls from the multiplex PCR reads with MiXCR, one row per CDR3 protein. The sample holds 440 or so distinct CDR3 sequences, 3% seen once. Material: tumor-infiltrating naive CD4+ T cells sorted from the breast tumor. Subset specified: naive CD4+ T cells, CD4+CD45RA+CD25-. These receptor sequences come from a female donor with breast cancer.

The V gene is TRBV12-3 or TRBV12-4, the J gene TRBJ1-2; D ambiguous. The length of the CDR3 is 13 residues. V was clipped by 4 bases and J by 8 bases, with 14 bases between them. The CDR3 is CASSSSRQSGYTF. The DNA of the CDR3 is TGTGCCAGCAGTTCCTCTAGACAATCAGGCTACACCTTC.

This clonotype showed up just a few times. The chain joins TRBV12-3 or TRBV12-4 to TRBJ1-2; D unclear. The CDR3 is 12 residues long. V lost 6 bases and J 8 bases, leaving 13 bases between the germline ends. DNA for the CDR3: TGTGCCAGCAGGCTAAGGTCGGAAGGCTACACCTTC. It codes for CASRLRSEGYTF.

This clonotype is classed as medium-sized. This chain connects TRBV12-3 or TRBV12-4 to TRBJ1-2; D remains unclear. The CDR3 runs to 13 residues. V lost 3 bases, J lost 7 bases, and 12 bases lay in between. The CDR3 reads CASSLAFFLGYTF. Here the CDR3 DNA reads TGTGCCAGCAGTTTGGCCTTCTTCCTTGGCTACACCTTC.

V gene TRBV12-3 or TRBV12-4 combines with J gene TRBJ1-2; D not certain. The CDR3 totals 12 residues. The germline V and J ends were trimmed by 4 bases and 6 bases, with 9 bases remaining between them. CDR3 sequence reads: CASSSSADGYTF. The CDR3 nucleotides read TGTGCCAGCAGTTCAAGCGCGGATGGCTACACCTTC.

By share, this clonotype ranks as medium-sized. J is TRBJ1-2 and V is TRBV12-3 or TRBV12-4, with 8 positions matching TRBD1. Trimming took 7 bases from V and 8 from J; bases not matched to a gene: 9. This CDR3 comprises 13 residues. Here the CDR3 reads CASIWTGQEGYTF. In DNA, the CDR3 is TGTGCCAGCATTTGGACAGGGCAGGAGGGCTACACCTTC.

This clonotype qualifies as medium-sized. The chain carries TRBV12-3 or TRBV12-4 and TRBJ1-2, with TRBD1 as a possible D gene (5 bases). This CDR3 is built from 12 residues. V was cut by 6 bases and J by 8 bases, with 13 bases left in between. CDR3 bases: TGTGCCAGCAGCGGCAGGGTCTCGGGCTACACCTTC. Residues: CASSGRVSGYTF.

Judged by abundance, this clonotype is medium-sized. J is TRBJ1-2 and V is TRBV12-3 or TRBV12-4, with 8 positions matching TRBD1. This CDR3 contains 13 residues. V shed 5 bases, J shed 10 bases, and the junction held 9 bases outside the gene matches. The CDR3 region has the DNA TGTGCCAGCAGTCCCCGGACAGGGCCTACCTACACCTTC. It translates to CASSPRTGPTYTF.

This clonotype ranks as medium-sized. The rearrangement uses TRBV12-3 or TRBV12-4 and TRBJ1-2; no clear D gene. The CDR3 spans 14 residues. The V and J ends lost 1 base and 7 bases respectively, with 13 bases between them. The CDR3 DNA is TGTGCCAGCAGTTTAGGAGCCGGGCCTTTTGGCTACACCTTC. Its protein is CASSLGAGPFGYTF.

This clonotype was counted ten times or more. The J gene is TRBJ1-2, the V gene TRBV12-3 or TRBV12-4; weak D call: TRBD1 (5 bases). CDR3 size: 14 residues. V lost 6 bases and J 7 bases, leaving 18 bases between the germline ends. The CDR3: CASSSDRGLIGYTF. The CDR3 DNA reads TGTGCCAGCAGCTCGGATAGGGGATTAATTGGCTACACCTTC.

In this sample, this clonotype is large (0.1 to 1%). The V and J genes are TRBV12-3 or TRBV12-4 and TRBJ1-2; a possible D gene is TRBD1 (5 bases). The CDR3 length is 12 residues. Deletions cut 7 bases from V and 7 bases from J, with 13 bases between. The CDR3 region has the DNA TGTGCCAGCACCCTGGCAGGGTCTGGCTACACCTTC. It codes for CASTLAGSGYTF.

This clonotype is labeled as medium-sized. The CDR3 region is CASTQTGANYGYTF. The DNA for the CDR3 is TGTGCCAGCACCCAGACAGGAGCTAACTATGGCTACACCTTC. The gene calls are TRBV12-3 or TRBV12-4 and TRBJ1-2; a weak D match, TRBD1 (6 bases). The CDR3 has 14 amino acids. The V gene lost 7 bases and the J gene lost 0 bases, with 12 bases spanning the gap.

This clonotype was seen at least ten times. The chain links TRBV12-3 or TRBV12-4 to TRBJ1-2; a possible D gene is TRBD1 (6 bases). The CDR3 length is 12 residues. V lost 4 bases and J lost 7, with 10 bases in between. CDR3 residues: CASSSTGLGYTF. The CDR3 DNA follows: TGTGCCAGCAGTTCCACAGGGCTTGGCTACACCTTC.

This clonotype rates as medium-sized. V gene TRBV12-3 or TRBV12-4 combines with J gene TRBJ1-2; D is uncertain. The CDR3 extends over 13 amino acids. V lost 1 base to trimming and J lost 2 bases, with 5 bases between them. The CDR3 reads CASSLVQNYGYTF. Here the CDR3 DNA reads TGTGCCAGCAGTTTAGTACAGAACTATGGCTACACCTTC.

By share, this clonotype counts as medium-sized (0.01 to 0.1%). This chain connects TRBV12-3 or TRBV12-4 to TRBJ1-2; 8 positions match TRBD1. J lost 8 bases, V lost 5 bases, and 7 bases had no gene match. The CDR3 loop spans 13 amino acids. The CDR3 sequence: CASSPGQGMGYTF. CDR3 nucleotides: TGTGCCAGCAGTCCCGGACAGGGTATGGGCTACACCTTC.

In this sample, this clonotype is medium-sized. The chain uses TRBV12-3 or TRBV12-4 and TRBJ1-2; D remains unclear. V was pared by 1 base and J by 1 base, with 10 bases between. The CDR3 is made up of 15 amino acids. CDR3 coding DNA: TGTGCCAGCAGTTTAGAGGCAATACGTAACTATGGCTACACCTTC. It encodes CASSLEAIRNYGYTF.

By its share, this clonotype is medium-sized. Sequence at one end of the junction differs from germline and may be a read error. The J gene is TRBJ1-2, the V gene TRBV12-5; D not certain. There are 11 residues in the CDR3. The germline V gene has CDR1 LGHNT and CDR2 FRNRAP. This CDR3 is CASGPPTPLAF. DNA of the CDR3: TGTGCTAGTGGTCCTCCGACGCCGTTGGCCTTC.

By sample fraction, this clonotype is medium-sized. The V call is TRBV12-3 or TRBV12-4, the J call TRBJ1-2, with 10 bases aligning to TRBD1. The CDR3 contains 14 residues. V shed 7 bases and J 5 bases; nucleotides not matched to a gene: 7. CDR3 in amino acids: CASNFRDRGYGYTF. The CDR3 nucleotides are TGTGCCAGCAATTTCAGGGACAGGGGATATGGCTACACCTTC.

This clonotype was observed a handful of times. J is TRBJ1-2 and V is TRBV12-3 or TRBV12-4; tentative D call: TRBD1 (5 bases). V was pared by 6 bases and J by 2 bases, with 10 bases between. The CDR3 has 13 amino acids. The CDR3 DNA sequence: TGTGCCAGCAGGTTGACAGCCAACTATGGCTACACCTTC. Protein product: CASRLTANYGYTF.

A few counts support this clonotype. The chain joins TRBV12-3 or TRBV12-4 to TRBJ1-2; D is unresolved. V was shortened by 5 bases and J by 8 bases, with 12 bases between the two germline ends. This CDR3 contains 12 residues. In nucleotides, the CDR3 is TGTGCCAGCAGTCCTGTGAAGGAGGGCTACACCTTC. The encoded protein is CASSPVKEGYTF.

This clonotype is medium-sized (0.01 to 0.1%) by share. The J gene is TRBJ1-2, the V gene TRBV12-3 or TRBV12-4; D is unresolved. This CDR3 has 12 amino acids. Trimming shortened V by 4 bases and J by 5 bases, and 8 bases separated the two germline ends. As DNA, the CDR3 is TGTGCCAGCAGTTATTTGGGGTATGGCTACACCTTC. Translated, it gives CASSYLGYGYTF.

The V call is TRBV12-3 or TRBV12-4, the J call TRBJ1-2; perhaps TRBD1 as D (6 bases). This CDR3 has 14 residues. Trimming removed 5 bases at V and 8 bases at J, with 18 bases between. The CDR3 loop is CASSPQGTAIGYTF. In DNA form, the CDR3 reads TGTGCCAGCAGTCCCCAGGGGACCGCTATAGGCTACACCTTC.

In its sample, this clonotype ranks as medium-sized. The chain joins TRBV12-3 or TRBV12-4 to TRBJ1-2; maybe TRBD1 (5 bases). The CDR3 runs to 11 residues. Trimming shortened V by 4 bases and J by 8 bases, and 8 bases separated the two germline ends. CDR3 coding DNA: TGTGCCAGCAGTTCCAGGGTGGGCTACACCTTC. Translation: CASSSRVGYTF.

This clonotype was counted many times. The chain is built from TRBV12-3 or TRBV12-4 and TRBJ1-2, with D possibly being TRBD1 (5 bases). This CDR3 is built from 16 residues. The germline V and J ends were trimmed by 5 bases and 3 bases, with 19 bases remaining between them. CDR3 region: CASSPDMGRIDYGYTF. In nucleotides, the CDR3 is TGTGCCAGCAGTCCGGACATGGGGAGGATAGACTATGGCTACACCTTC.

The chain couples TRBV12-3 or TRBV12-4 to TRBJ1-2, with 8 bases lining up with TRBD1. This CDR3 is built from 15 residues. Trimming cost V 5 bases and J 6 bases; bases outside gene matches: 11. The CDR3 DNA reads TGTGCCAGCAGTCTAATCGGACAGGGCTTGGATGGCTACACCTTC. Protein: CASSLIGQGLDGYTF.

V usage is TRBV12-3 or TRBV12-4 and J usage is TRBJ1-2; D is ambiguous. The CDR3 loop spans 13 amino acids. Trimming left V 1 base short and J 7 bases short, with 10 bases between. The CDR3 sequence: CASSLDRGRGYTF. In DNA, the CDR3 is TGTGCCAGCAGTTTAGATAGAGGTCGTGGCTACACCTTC.

In its sample, this clonotype ranks as medium-sized. V gene TRBV12-3 or TRBV12-4 combines with J gene TRBJ1-2; maybe TRBD1 (5 bases). Trimming shortened V by 7 bases and J by 7 bases, and 13 bases separated the two germline ends. The CDR3 loop spans 12 amino acids. DNA of the CDR3: TGTGCCAGCACCCAGGGCTGGCGTGGCTACACCTTC. Its translation: CASTQGWRGYTF.

This clonotype qualifies as medium-sized. The chain uses TRBV12-3 or TRBV12-4 and TRBJ1-2; TRBD1 matches at 8 bases. Trimming at V came to 6 bases and at J to 5 bases, leaving 8 bases not matched to a gene. The CDR3 sequence is 14 residues long. The CDR3, as DNA: TGTGCCAGCAGGCGGGACAGGAGACCATATGGCTACACCTTC. Amino acids: CASRRDRRPYGYTF.